The 26 T cell receptor beta chains given below trace back to one sample, sequenced in a study of T-cell memory formation after mild COVID-19 (TCRdb year 2021). Library preparation used 5' RACE. TCRdb names Illumina NovaSeq 6000 as the instrument used. TCRdb handled the public reads itself, with Q25 trimming in fastp and clone calling in MiXCR, and kept productive beta chains. Here each entry gathers all rows of one CDR3 protein and keeps the most common genes and DNA. The sample table contains approximately 350,000 distinct CDR3 sequences; only one count was recorded for 28% of them. The ten most abundant clones make up approximately 12% of the sample. Source material: PBMCs or a T cell subset sorted from them (not recorded which). Receptors were obtained from an adult woman who had mild COVID-19 (a few samples of this study predate the infection). The sample titles of this study are shuffled in the database, so cell type and time point are left out; the donor was told from shared clones.

The V and J genes are TRBV29-1 and TRBJ2-1; 9 bases are shared with TRBD2. Germline loops: CDR1 SQVTM, CDR2 ANQGSEA. CDR3 length: 13 residues. After removal of 1 base from V and 7 bases from J, the junction contained 2 bases not matched to a gene. CDR3 bases: TGCAGCGTTGAAGGTAGCGGGAGAAATGAGCAGTTCTTC. It is translated as CSVEGSGRNEQFF.

This clonotype came up a few times. The chain links TRBV2 to TRBJ1-5; D gene uncertain. This CDR3 comprises 13 residues. Trimming removed 4 bases from V and 8 bases from J, with 12 bases in between. Germline V gene lookup returns CDR1 SNHLY and CDR2 FYNNEI. The CDR3 reads CASSGGFVKPQHF. The CDR3 nucleotides are TGTGCCAGCAGTGGTGGCTTCGTCAAGCCCCAGCATTTT.

This clonotype was observed a handful of times. The junction departs from the called germline gene at one end, perhaps through a read error. V gene TRBV3-1 combines with J gene TRBJ1-1; D possibly corresponds to TRBD1 (5 bases). The germline V gene encodes CDR1 LGHDT and CDR2 YNNKEL (reference sequence). This CDR3 spans 13 amino acids. This CDR3 is CASTQGENAEAFF. CDR3 bases: TGTGCCAGCACCCAAGGGGAGAACGCTGAAGCTTTCTTT.

This rearrangement joins TRBV5-6 to TRBJ2-2; no reliable D call. The CDR3 is 15 amino acids. CDR1 is SGHDT and CDR2 is YYEEEE in the germline V gene. Trimming pared 2 bases from V and 4 bases from J, leaving 12 bases between. CDR3 sequence (DNA): TGTGCCAGCAGCTTCGACATTCTGTCCACCGGGGAGCTGTTTTTT. It yields the protein CASSFDILSTGELFF. The whole variable domain, filled in from reference TRBV5-6 and TRBJ2-2, reads DAGVTQSPTHLIKTRGQQVTLRCSPKSGHDTVSWYQQALGQGPQFIFQYYEEEERQRGNFPDRFSGHQFPNYSSELNVNALLLGDSALYLCASSFDILSTGELFFGEGSRLTVL.

The CDR3, as DNA: TGTGCCAGCAGTTTATCACCAACCACAGATACGCAGTATTTT. Protein product: CASSLSPTTDTQYF. The V call is TRBV12-3 or TRBV12-4, the J call TRBJ2-3; D call uncertain. Deletions cut 2 bases from V and 2 bases from J, with 8 bases between. The CDR3 sequence is 14 residues long.

The chain joins TRBV2 to TRBJ2-7; 10 nucleotides align to TRBD2. V trimming: 8 bases; J trimming: 4 bases; junction bases outside the gene matches: 11. The CDR3 sequence is 15 residues long. The germline gives CDR1 SNHLY, CDR2 FYNNEI. CDR3 DNA: TGTGCCAGCGATAAGGAGTCTAGCGGGAGTTACGAGCAGTACTTC. It encodes CASDKESSGSYEQYF.

The table lists this clonotype with a few counts. V usage is TRBV3-1 and J usage is TRBJ2-1, with D possibly matching TRBD2 (6 bases). The CDR3 runs to 14 residues. The germline V gene encodes CDR1 LGHDT and CDR2 YNNKEL (reference sequence). V lost 4 bases to trimming and J lost 8 bases, with 15 bases between them. DNA for the CDR3: TGTGCCAGCAGCCCCCCGGGGGTCTCGGATGAGCAGTTCTTC. Translating gives CASSPPGVSDEQFF.

J is TRBJ2-7 and V is TRBV6-1; 7 nucleotides match TRBD2. CDR3 length: 15 residues. Germline CDR1 is MNHNS and CDR2 is SASEGT. The ends lost 6 bases at V and 0 bases at J; junction bases unmatched: 8. The CDR3: CASRQGSGGSYEQYF. DNA for the CDR3: TGTGCCAGCAGGCAAGGGTCGGGAGGCTCCTACGAGCAGTACTTC.

The CDR3: CASSLAPSGRAIEQYF. The CDR3 coding sequence is TGTGCCAGCAGCTTAGCACCTAGCGGGAGGGCCATCGAGCAGTACTTC. This sequence joins TRBV7-9 and TRBJ2-7, with 12 nucleotides matching TRBD2. CDR1 is SEHNR and CDR2 is FQNEAQ in the germline V gene (reference sequence). The J segment lost 6 bases and the V segment lost 0 bases, leaving 6 bases of the junction unmatched. The CDR3 covers 16 residues.

This clonotype has only a few counts. This rearrangement joins TRBV4-3 to TRBJ1-2, with 8 bases matching TRBD1. V dropped 0 bases and J dropped 2; count of bases not matched to a gene: 2. Germline V gene sequence: CDR1 LGHNA, CDR2 YSLEER. The CDR3 totals 15 residues. The CDR3 coding sequence is TGCGCCAGCAGCCAAGATCGGACAGGGAACTATGGCTACACCTTC. Encoded protein: CASSQDRTGNYGYTF.

This clonotype has more than one count but fewer than ten. The CDR3 region is CASSQTHYGQNIQYF. The DNA of the CDR3 is TGTGCCAGCAGCCAGACACACTACGGCCAAAACATTCAGTACTTC. The chain is built from TRBV3-1 and TRBJ2-4; D ambiguous. Per the germline V gene, CDR1 is LGHDT and CDR2 is YNNKEL (reference sequence). Trimming stripped 3 bases from V and 5 bases from J, with 14 bases between. The CDR3 covers 15 residues.

This clonotype came up a few times. The chain uses TRBV7-2 and TRBJ1-1; D is perhaps TRBD1 (6 bases). V lost 3 bases and J lost 4, with 9 bases in between. The length of the CDR3 is 13 residues. Germline V gene sequence: CDR1 SGHTA, CDR2 FQGNSA. CDR3 sequence reads: CASSLGGRTEAFF. CDR3 DNA: TGTGCCAGCAGCTTGGGGGGGCGCACTGAAGCTTTCTTT.

This clonotype was observed a handful of times. J is TRBJ1-2 and V is TRBV24-1; no clear D gene. Trimming left V 5 bases short and J 0 bases short, with 15 bases between. Germline CDR1 and CDR2: KGHDR and SFDVKD. The CDR3 runs to 16 residues. In DNA form, the CDR3 reads TGTGCCACCAGTGCCTCCTACGGGCAGACTAACTATGGCTACACCTTC. This codes for CATSASYGQTNYGYTF.

This rearrangement joins TRBV12-3 or TRBV12-4 to TRBJ2-3; D may be TRBD2 (5 bases). This CDR3 spans 13 amino acids. The V end was cut by 8 bases, the J end by 2 bases, with 11 bases between. CDR3 nucleotides: TGTGCCAGCTCTACGGGGAACACAGATACGCAGTATTTT. This translates into CASSTGNTDTQYF.

This clonotype was recorded a few times. The V and J genes are TRBV19 and TRBJ2-2; D uncertain. Trimming took off 5 bases at V and 5 bases at J, with 9 bases between the two ends. CDR1 is LNHDA, CDR2 SQIVND, per germline (reference sequence). CDR3 length: 13 amino acids. The CDR3 DNA is TGTGCCAGTAGTCCGGCCGGGACCGGGGAGCTGTTTTTT. Translated: CASSPAGTGELFF.

In its sample, this clonotype was seen a few times. The CDR3 bases are TGTGCCAGCAGCCCTAGCGGGGGGGTCCAAGAGACCCAGTACTTC. Its protein is CASSPSGGVQETQYF. V usage is TRBV3-1 and J usage is TRBJ2-5; 12 positions agree with TRBD2. The J segment lost 1 base and the V segment lost 4 bases, leaving 1 base of the junction unmatched. CDR3 length: 15 residues. Germline CDR1 is LGHDT and CDR2 is YNNKEL (reference sequence).

The chain has TRBV5-1 and TRBJ1-5; D possibly corresponds to TRBD1 (5 bases). CDR3 size: 17 residues. V lost 4 bases and J 0 bases, leaving 17 bases between the germline ends. The V gene's germline CDR1 is SGHRS and CDR2 YFSETQ. The CDR3 reads CASSLGPMINSNQPQHF. CDR3 DNA sequence: TGCGCCAGCAGCCTGGGACCGATGATAAATAGCAATCAGCCCCAGCATTTT.

The rearrangement joins TRBV20-1 to TRBJ2-7; D tentatively fits TRBD1 or TRBD2 (5 bases each). The germline CDR1 and CDR2 sequences are DFQATT and SNEGSKA (reference sequence). Trimming took 3 bases from V and 4 from J, leaving 10 bases between them. There are 12 residues in the CDR3. The CDR3 coding sequence is TGCAGTGCTAGTGTCAGGGAGTACGAGCAGTACGTC. It encodes CSASVREYEQYV.

This clonotype was detected a few times. J is TRBJ2-7 and V is TRBV29-1; the D is unclear. Germline values: CDR1 SQVTM, CDR2 ANQGSEA. The CDR3 extends over 12 amino acids. V was shortened by 4 bases and J by 1 base, with 8 bases between the two germline ends. The CDR3 loop is CSVVSDSYEQYF. Here the CDR3 DNA reads TGCAGCGTTGTGAGCGATTCCTACGAGCAGTACTTC.

This clonotype was recorded a few times. This chain connects TRBV9 to TRBJ2-1, with 8 bases identical to TRBD2. The CDR3 loop spans 19 amino acids. The J segment lost 5 bases and the V segment lost 4 bases, leaving 20 bases of the junction unmatched. Germline V gives CDR1 SGDLS, CDR2 YYNGEE. This CDR3 reads CASSPRRGLKRELDNEQFF. The DNA of the CDR3 is TGTGCCAGCAGCCCACGACGAGGGTTGAAGCGGGAGCTGGACAATGAGCAGTTCTTC.

The chain recombines TRBV7-9 with TRBJ2-2; 13 bases line up with TRBD2. Germline CDR1 SEHNR, CDR2 FQNEAQ (reference sequence). The CDR3 covers 16 residues. J was trimmed by 6 bases and V by 4 bases; bases with no gene match: 5. CDR3 bases: TGTGCCAGCAGCTGGGGACTAGCGGGAAGAGCCGGGGAGCTGTTTTTT. Amino acid sequence: CASSWGLAGRAGELFF.

This clonotype was detected only a few times. CDR3 nucleotides: TGCGCCAGCAGCCGTGGAAGCGGGACCGCCTACGAGCAGTACTTC. Protein: CASSRGSGTAYEQYF. This chain uses TRBV5-1 with TRBJ2-7; 7 bases agree with TRBD2. CDR1 SGHRS and CDR2 YFSETQ come from the germline V gene. This CDR3 is 15 amino acids long. V trimming: 4 bases; J trimming: 2 bases; junction bases outside the gene matches: 9. Together with reference TRBV5-1 and TRBJ2-7, the CDR3 gives the full variable domain: KAGVTQTPRYLIKTRGQQVTLSCSPISGHRSVSWYQQTPGQGLQFLFEYFSETQRNKGNFPGRFSGRQFSNSRSEMNVSTLELGDSALYLCASSRGSGTAYEQYFGPGTRLTVT.

The CDR3 loop reads CSVSAGGPNEQYF. The CDR3 DNA follows: TGCAGCGTTTCGGCGGGAGGGCCTAACGAGCAGTACTTC. The chain links TRBV29-1 to TRBJ2-7; 9 nucleotides agree with TRBD2. V shed 5 bases, J shed 5 bases, and the junction held 7 bases outside the gene matches. Per germline, CDR1 SQVTM and CDR2 ANQGSEA. The CDR3 sequence is 13 residues long.

J is TRBJ2-2 and V is TRBV7-9; D call uncertain. The CDR3 is made up of 15 amino acids. The ends were cut back, 2 bases at V and 0 bases at J, with 7 bases in the middle. Per the germline V gene, CDR1 is SEHNR and CDR2 is FQNEAQ (reference sequence). The CDR3 loop is CASSLLVTNTGELFF. The CDR3 nucleotides are TGTGCCAGCAGCTTACTGGTGACGAACACCGGGGAGCTGTTTTTT.

The chain combines TRBV13 with TRBJ2-2; 12 bases map to TRBD2. The germline CDR1 and CDR2 sequences are PRHDT and FYEKMQ (reference sequence). This CDR3 contains 18 residues. With 4 bases clipped from V and 2 bases from J, the junction kept 8 bases outside the gene matches. The DNA of the CDR3 is TGTGCCAGCAGCTCTCCCGGGACTAGCGGGTCTAACACCGGGGAGCTGTTTTTT. Residues: CASSSPGTSGSNTGELFF.

This clonotype showed up just a few times. The chain uses TRBV12-3 or TRBV12-4 and TRBJ1-5; D call uncertain. The V and J ends lost 2 bases and 4 bases respectively, with 6 bases between them. This CDR3 comprises 13 residues. CDR3 sequence: CASSLTSNQPQHF. CDR3 DNA: TGTGCCAGCAGTTTAACTAGTAATCAGCCCCAGCATTTT.